This passage covers 16 T cell receptor beta chains from one sample sequenced in a study of T cell clonality in common variable immunodeficiency. Study-wide findings and caveats: In common variable immunodeficiency, TCR beta chains reportedly carried fewer deletions and N-nucleotide insertions.

Produced via immunoSEQ multiplex PCR; TCRdb's table is partial and in-frame only. The sample presents tens of thousands of clones, none singletons. The antigens these receptors bind are not known. The sample was peripheral blood mononuclear cells. These receptors were taken from a human donor with common variable immunodeficiency.

Partial CDR3 DNA: TGCAGTGCCCTCGCGGTCGGCCAAGAGACC. It codes for CSALAVGQET. The entire CDR3 reads CSALAVGQETQYF. V usage is TRBV20-1 and J usage is TRBJ2-5, with unresolved D. With the read ending 3 residues before the CDR3 end, the germline J gene is used to fill in that end. The CDR3 covers 13 residues. Germline CDR1 is DFQATT and CDR2 is SNEGSKA (reference sequence). V lost 6 bases and J 1 base, leaving 12 bases between the germline ends.

This clone appeared many times. Read sequence stops 3 residues before the CDR3 end, and the germline J gene provides the missing end. V gene TRBV2 combines with J gene TRBJ2-5, with a possible D match to TRBD2 (6 bases). V was trimmed by 8 bases and J by 7 bases, leaving 20 bases between them. The CDR3 covers 14 residues. Germline loops: CDR1 SNHLY, CDR2 FYNNEI. The CDR3 here is CASVLGGSLGTQYF. Partial CDR3 DNA: TGTGCCAGCGTCTTGGGGGGTAGTCTGGGGACC. The variable domain in full, with the rest retrieved from reference TRBV2 and TRBJ2-5, is EPEVTQTPSHQVTQMGQEVILRCVPISNHLYFYWYRQILGQKVEFLVSFYNNEISEKSEIFDDQFSVERPDGSNFTLKIRSTKLEDSAMYFCASVLGGSLGTQYFGPGTRLLVL.

This clone appeared many times. The read ends 3 residues shy of where the CDR3 ends; the end is completed using the germline J gene. J is TRBJ2-3 and V is TRBV11-3, with D maybe TRBD1 (6 bases). The CDR3 is 14 residues long. The V end lost 4 bases, the J end lost 1 base, and 9 bases lay between the germline ends. CDR1 is SGHNT, CDR2 YENEEA, per germline. Here the CDR3 reads CASSSRQGTDTQYF. The covered CDR3 bases are TGTGCCAGCAGCTCCCGACAGGGCACAGATACG.

In its sample, this clone was seen many times. The CDR3 goes on 3 residues after the read ends, and that part is filled in from the germline J gene. The chain carries TRBV6-2 or TRBV6-3 and TRBJ1-2, with TRBD1 matching 7 bases. With 4 bases clipped from V and 4 bases from J, the junction kept 9 bases outside the gene matches. Per the germline V gene, CDR1 is MNHEY and CDR2 is SVGEGT. This CDR3 comprises 15 residues. CDR3: CASSFTRTGPYGYTF. CDR3 bases read: TGTGCCAGCAGTTTCACTAGGACAGGACCCTATGGC.

With respect to this clone: The read falls 3 residues short of the CDR3 end, and the missing part is taken from the germline J gene. The chain combines TRBV7-3 with TRBJ2-1; 9 positions agree with TRBD2. Germline V gene sequence: CDR1 SGHTA, CDR2 FQGTGA. V dropped 3 bases and J dropped 1; count of bases not matched to a gene: 1. This CDR3 spans 15 amino acids. The CDR3 DNA, read in part, is TGTGCCAGCAGCTTCGGACTAGCGTCCTACAATGAG. Translated: CASSFGLASYNE. The whole CDR3 protein reads CASSFGLASYNEQFF. Complete variable domain (other parts from reference TRBV7-3 and TRBJ2-1): GAGVSQTPSNKVTEKGKYVELRCDPISGHTALYWYRQSLGQGPEFLIYFQGTGAADDSGLPNDRFFAVRPEGSVSTLKIQRTERGDSAVYLCASSFGLASYNEQFFGPGTRLTVL.

The table lists this clone with many counts. The read is 3 residues too short to cover the CDR3 end, so that end is filled in from the germline J gene. The chain employs TRBV18 and TRBJ2-7; TRBD2 matches 11 bases. The junction had 6 bases not matched to a gene; V was cut back by 4 bases and J by 4 bases. Germline CDR1 reads KGHSH; CDR2 reads LQKENI. CDR3 length equals 15 residues. Partial CDR3 DNA: TGTGCCAGCTCACTTAGCGGGAGGGCCGAGTACGAG. As protein: CASSLSGRAEYE. The whole CDR3 protein is CASSLSGRAEYEQYF.

This clone was picked up a small number of times. The read terminates 3 residues before the CDR3 end, so the remaining end is supplied by the germline J gene. This chain joins TRBV7-2 and TRBJ2-6; D remains unclear. The ends were cut back, 5 bases at V and 4 bases at J, with 12 bases in the middle. CDR1 and CDR2 (germline): SGHTA, FQGNSA. The CDR3 is 15 amino acids. The covered CDR3 bases are TGTGCCAGCAGCGCGGAAAAGAGGGGGGCCAACGTC. It yields the protein CASSAEKRGANV. The CDR3 in its entirety is CASSAEKRGANVLTF.

This clone came up many times. The DNA ends 3 residues before the CDR3 does, and the rest of the CDR3 is filled in from the germline J gene. The chain joins TRBV20-1 to TRBJ2-7; D is possibly TRBD1 (5 bases). This CDR3 contains 15 residues. Germline V gives CDR1 DFQATT, CDR2 SNEGSKA (reference sequence). Trimming shortened V by 3 bases and J by 5 bases, and 20 bases separated the two germline ends. The CDR3 spells CSARSPRGNYHEQYF. CDR3 DNA (partial): TGCAGTGCTAGGTCGCCTAGGGGAAACTATCACGAG.

There are many counts of this clone. The read terminates 3 residues before the CDR3 end, so the remaining end is supplied by the germline J gene. The chain employs TRBV2 and TRBJ2-1; 11 bases fit TRBD2. CDR3 length equals 14 residues. After removal of 6 bases from V and 4 bases from J, the junction contained 2 bases not matched to a gene. Germline V gene sequence: CDR1 SNHLY, CDR2 FYNNEI. The part of the CDR3 DNA that was read is TGTGCCAGCAGGACTAGCGGGGTGTACAATGAG. Protein product: CASRTSGVYNE. The entire CDR3 protein reads CASRTSGVYNEQFF.

This clone was observed at least ten times. The read falls 3 residues short of the CDR3 end, and the missing part is taken from the germline J gene. The chain is built from TRBV20-1 and TRBJ2-1; D is undetermined. The CDR3 spans 17 residues. The germline V and J ends were trimmed by 6 bases and 0 bases, with 21 bases remaining between them. Per germline, CDR1 DFQATT and CDR2 SNEGSKA (reference sequence). CDR3 bases read: TGCAGTGCCGAAAAACCCACTACACCACGCTCCTACAATGAG. This translates into CSAEKPTTPRSYNE. The entire CDR3 protein reads CSAEKPTTPRSYNEQFF.

Comment on this clone: The sequenced fragment ends 3 residues before the CDR3 boundary, so the rest is inferred from the germline J gene. This chain links TRBV6-1 with TRBJ2-7, with 7 bases aligning to TRBD2. Trimming took 4 bases from V and 1 from J; bases not matched to a gene: 4. This CDR3 region has 14 residues. The germline V gene has CDR1 MNHNS and CDR2 SASEGT. The DNA read from the CDR3 is TGTGCCAGCAGTGGGACTAGAAGGTCCTACGAG. Its protein product is CASSGTRRSYE. The full CDR3 reads CASSGTRRSYEQYF.

This clone was recorded at least ten times. The read comes to an end 3 residues before the CDR3 does, leaving the germline J gene to fill in the end. The chain combines TRBV19 with TRBJ1-2, with a weak D call TRBD1 (5 bases). Trimming took 6 bases from V and 2 from J, leaving 19 bases between them. The CDR3 covers 16 residues. CDR1 LNHDA and CDR2 SQIVND come from the germline V gene (reference sequence). The CDR3 loop reads CASRLRGVDINYGYTF. The sequenced CDR3 bases are TGTGCCAGTAGGCTACGTGGGGTGGACATAAACTATGGC.

As concerns this clone: The read stops 3 residues short of the end of the CDR3; the missing end is completed from the germline J gene. The rearrangement joins TRBV5-1 to TRBJ1-1; TRBD1 might be the D (5 bases). Germline V gives CDR1 SGHRS, CDR2 YFSETQ. The CDR3 extends over 14 amino acids. Trimming removed 1 base at V and 0 bases at J, with 7 bases between. CDR3 sequence reads: CASSLQGMNTEAFF. CDR3 DNA, as far as it was read: TGCGCCAGCAGCTTGCAGGGTATGAACACTGAA.

This clone was observed a few times. The CDR3 goes on 3 residues after the read ends, and that part is filled in from the germline J gene. This rearrangement joins TRBV5-1 to TRBJ2-1, with TRBD2 identical over 13 bases. This CDR3 spans 16 amino acids. Per germline, CDR1 SGHRS and CDR2 YFSETQ. The J segment lost 8 bases and the V segment lost 0 bases, leaving 5 bases of the junction unmatched. CDR3 in amino acids: CASSLGLAGGRHEQFF. CDR3 DNA, as far as it was read: TGCGCCAGCAGCTTGGGACTAGCGGGAGGTAGGCATGAG.

About this clone itself: Coverage ceases 3 residues before the CDR3 finishes, and the germline J gene fills in the end. The chain links TRBV6-2 or TRBV6-3 to TRBJ1-5, with TRBD1 as a possible D gene (5 bases). V lost 0 bases, J lost 4 bases, and 13 bases lay in between. The CDR3 is 16 amino acids. Per the germline V gene, CDR1 is MNHEY and CDR2 is SVGEGT. CDR3 DNA (partial): TGTGCCAGCAGTTACTCCTCCGCAGGGTGGAATCAGCCC. This encodes CASSYSSAGWNQP. The whole CDR3 region reads CASSYSSAGWNQPQHF.

This clone was detected only a few times. The sequenced fragment ends 3 residues before the CDR3 boundary, so the rest is inferred from the germline J gene. This chain links TRBV20-1 with TRBJ2-5; D possibly corresponds to TRBD2 (6 bases). The V and J ends lost 5 bases and 2 bases respectively, with 18 bases between them. The germline gives CDR1 DFQATT, CDR2 SNEGSKA (reference sequence). The CDR3 covers 15 residues. The covered CDR3 bases are TGCAGTGCTCCAGCGGTAGGAGGGTGGCAAGAGACC. Residues: CSAPAVGGWQET. The full CDR3 protein is CSAPAVGGWQETQYF.